Listed below are T cell receptor beta chains from one sample, sequenced in a study of blood T cell repertoires in COVID-19. Libraries were prepared by immunoSEQ multiplex PCR; TCRdb keeps only in-frame clonotypes and omits some of them. The table records approximately 210,000 clones, 70% to 85% of them present only once. Sequencing was performed on PBMCs or T cells enriched from blood (not recorded which). Receptors were obtained from a man between 35 and 55 years old who had recovered from COVID-19. Each CDR3 is given with its conserved first and last residue. The order of the fields is J gene, D gene, clone size, V gene, CDR3 DNA, CDR3 protein. A D gene is named only where the DNA matches it firmly. Clone size, where shown, is once, few, many, or a class for clones that have expanded.

j_call: TRBJ2-1; d_call: TRBD2; clone_size: -; v_call: TRBV27; cdr3_nt: TGTGCCAGCACCTACATGACTAGCGGGGCTTACAATGAGCAGTTCTTC; cdr3_aa: CASTYMTSGAYNEQFF
j_call: TRBJ2-2; d_call: TRBD1; clone_size: -; v_call: TRBV7-3; cdr3_nt: TGTGCCAGCAGCGAACAGGGGGCGGGAAACACCGGGGAGCTGTTTTTT; cdr3_aa: CASSEQGAGNTGELFF
j_call: TRBJ1-3; d_call: -; clone_size: -; v_call: TRBV7-6; cdr3_nt: TGTGCCAGCGGGTTCAACTGGGCTGGCGGAAACACCATATATTTT; cdr3_aa: CASGFNWAGGNTIYF
j_call: TRBJ2-4; d_call: TRBD1; clone_size: -; v_call: TRBV7-3; cdr3_nt: TGTGCCAGCAGCCTTTTCCCAGGGACAGGGGGATCCAAAAACATTCAGTACTTC; cdr3_aa: CASSLFPGTGGSKNIQYF
j_call: TRBJ2-1; d_call: TRBD1; clone_size: once; v_call: TRBV2; cdr3_nt: TGTGCCAGCAGTGTCGGGACAGGGGCCTACAATGAGCAGTTCTTC; cdr3_aa: CASSVGTGAYNEQFF
j_call: TRBJ2-1; d_call: TRBD1; clone_size: -; v_call: TRBV7-8; cdr3_nt: TGTGCCAGCAGCCCTTGGACAGGATCCTACAATGAGCAGTTCTTC; cdr3_aa: CASSPWTGSYNEQFF
j_call: TRBJ2-5; d_call: -; clone_size: -; v_call: TRBV21-1; cdr3_nt: TGTGCCAGCAGCCAACGGGACAGGGACCTTTGGGCCCAGTACTTC; cdr3_aa: CASSQRDRDLWAQYF
j_call: TRBJ1-5; d_call: -; clone_size: -; v_call: TRBV19; cdr3_nt: TGTGCCAGTAGTAGAGGGATCTTATCTAGCAATCAGCCCCAGCATTTT; cdr3_aa: CASSRGILSSNQPQHF
j_call: TRBJ2-6; d_call: -; clone_size: -; v_call: TRBV28; cdr3_nt: TGTGCCATCTTGAACCGGGAAAAAGGGGCCAACGTCCTGACTTTC; cdr3_aa: CAILNREKGANVLTF
j_call: TRBJ2-7; d_call: -; clone_size: -; v_call: TRBV4-1; cdr3_nt: TGCGCCAGCAGCCAAGTCCCGGGATGGGCCGAGCAGTACTTC; cdr3_aa: CASSQVPGWAEQYF
j_call: TRBJ2-2; d_call: -; clone_size: -; v_call: TRBV11-3; cdr3_nt: TGTGCCAGCAGCCCCGGGGCGGGAAGAAACACCGGGGAGCTGTTTTTT; cdr3_aa: CASSPGAGRNTGELFF
j_call: TRBJ1-4; d_call: -; clone_size: -; v_call: TRBV3-1/TRBV3-2; cdr3_nt: TGTGCCAGCAGCACGAGCGGGGGTGAAAAACTGTTTTTT; cdr3_aa: CASSTSGGEKLFF
j_call: TRBJ2-2; d_call: TRBD1; clone_size: -; v_call: TRBV27; cdr3_nt: TGTGCCAGCAGGAGGACAGGGGGGAACGGGGAGCTGTTTTTT; cdr3_aa: CASRRTGGNGELFF
j_call: TRBJ2-2; d_call: -; clone_size: -; v_call: TRBV19; cdr3_nt: TGTGCCAGTAGTATGGGAGGGGGAACCGGGGAGCTGTTTTTT; cdr3_aa: CASSMGGGTGELFF
j_call: TRBJ2-7; d_call: TRBD2; clone_size: -; v_call: TRBV18; cdr3_nt: TGTGCCAGCTCCTCCCGGGGGGGGGCCTACGAGCAGTACTTC; cdr3_aa: CASSSRGGAYEQYF
j_call: TRBJ2-4; d_call: -; clone_size: -; v_call: TRBV7-2; cdr3_nt: TGTGCCAGCAGCTCGAGGGTGTCCAAAAACATTCAGTACTTC; cdr3_aa: CASSSRVSKNIQYF
j_call: TRBJ2-3; d_call: TRBD1; clone_size: -; v_call: TRBV3-1/TRBV3-2; cdr3_nt: TGTGCCAGCAGCCCCTACAGGGGATTCGATACGCAGTATTTT; cdr3_aa: CASSPYRGFDTQYF
j_call: TRBJ2-1; d_call: TRBD2; clone_size: -; v_call: TRBV27; cdr3_nt: TGTGCCAGCAGTCCCCTCCTAGCGGGAGGGCCTGATGAGCAGTTCTTC; cdr3_aa: CASSPLLAGGPDEQFF
j_call: TRBJ1-2; d_call: -; clone_size: once; v_call: TRBV28; cdr3_nt: TGTGCCAGCAGTTCTGCAGGCGAGAAGTATGGCTACACCTTC; cdr3_aa: CASSSAGEKYGYTF
j_call: TRBJ1-5; d_call: -; clone_size: -; v_call: TRBV19; cdr3_nt: TGTGCCAGTAGCATGCGGCTCGGGGATCAGCCCCAGCATTTT; cdr3_aa: CASSMRLGDQPQHF